Below, 28 T cell receptor beta chains from the same sample are listed, as sequenced in a study of blood T cell repertoires in COVID-19. The repertoire was sequenced with immunoSEQ multiplex PCR; TCRdb's copy has only in-frame clones and lacks some. The sample lists approximately 290,000 clones, roughly 90% occurring once. Source material: peripheral blood. These receptors were obtained from a woman in her thirties with COVID-19, enrolled during active disease.

The chain recombines TRBV10-3 with TRBJ2-7, with D perhaps matching TRBD2 (6 bases). The germline gives CDR1 ENHRY, CDR2 SYGVKD. The CDR3 is 14 amino acids. Trimming left V 6 bases short and J 6 bases short, with 18 bases between. CDR3 DNA: TGTGCCATCAGCGCGACTACATGGGAGGTCGAGCAGTACTTC. It translates to CAISATTWEVEQYF.

The chain's CDR3 is CASSPTPGGYGNTIYF. CDR3 sequence (DNA): TGTGCCAGCAGTCCCACCCCAGGGGGCTACGGAAACACCATATATTTT. The chain employs TRBV2 and TRBJ1-3, with 8 bases lining up with TRBD1. Germline loops: CDR1 SNHLY, CDR2 FYNNEI. Trimming at V came to 5 bases and at J to 4 bases, leaving 10 bases not matched to a gene. This CDR3 has 16 amino acids.

The chain employs TRBV7-8 and TRBJ2-3, with a tentative D call TRBD2 (5 bases). The V end was cut by 1 base, the J end by 4 bases, with 12 bases between. Germline V gene sequence: CDR1 SGHVS, CDR2 FQNEAQ. The CDR3 contains 15 residues. In nucleotides, the CDR3 is TGTGCCAGCAGCTTAGGAGGGTGGTCGGCAGATACGCAGTATTTT. Protein product: CASSLGGWSADTQYF.

The J gene is TRBJ1-2, the V gene TRBV6-5, with 7 bases that match TRBD1. CDR1 MNHEY and CDR2 SVGAGI come from the germline V gene. The CDR3 is 14 amino acids. Losses at the gene ends were 2 bases for V and 4 bases for J; bases not matched to a gene: 4. CDR3 DNA sequence: TGTGCCAGCAGTTACAGGGGGCGCGGCTATGGCTACACCTTC. Translation gives CASSYRGRGYGYTF.

This rearrangement joins TRBV28 to TRBJ2-5; 7 nucleotides agree with TRBD1. The CDR3 is 12 residues long. V shed 11 bases and J 4 bases; nucleotides not matched to a gene: 7. Germline values: CDR1 MDHEN, CDR2 SYDVKM. CDR3: CAGRTGRETQYF. DNA for the CDR3: TGTGCCGGAAGGACAGGAAGAGAGACCCAGTACTTC.

This clone was seen a few times. The J gene is TRBJ2-7, the V gene TRBV5-1, with a tentative D call TRBD1 (7 bases). The length of the CDR3 is 14 residues. Trimming stripped 4 bases from V and 3 bases from J, with 14 bases between. CDR1 is SGHRS and CDR2 is YFSETQ in the germline V gene. The DNA of the CDR3 is TGCGCCAGCAGCCCGTCAGGGGGGTACTACGAGCAGTACTTC. Translated: CASSPSGGYYEQYF.

This clone came up once. This chain uses TRBV6-6 with TRBJ2-1; the match to TRBD2 covers 7 bases. The CDR3 contains 15 residues. Germline trimming cut 10 bases from V and 8 bases from J; bases unmatched to any gene: 17. In germline, CDR1 is MNHNY, CDR2 SVGAGI (reference sequence). The CDR3 DNA follows: TGTGCCACTTCATCCAATGGGGGGGGATGGGATGAGCAGTTCTTC. Translating gives CATSSNGGGWDEQFF.

The V and J genes are TRBV5-4 and TRBJ2-2, with D maybe TRBD1 (7 bases). The V and J ends lost 3 bases and 4 bases respectively, with 13 bases between them. The CDR3 runs 15 residues. CDR1 is SGHNT, CDR2 YYREEE, per germline (reference sequence). The CDR3 loop reads CASSSTQGGTGELFF. CDR3 sequence (DNA): TGTGCCAGCAGCTCCACCCAGGGGGGCACCGGGGAGCTGTTTTTT.

This sequence joins TRBV7-8 and TRBJ2-1, with 11 bases matching TRBD2. Germline loops: CDR1 SGHVS, CDR2 FQNEAQ. V was clipped by 5 bases and J by 6 bases; unmatched bases: 6. CDR3 size: 15 residues. In DNA, the CDR3 is TGTGCCAGCAGCCGTAGCGGGGGGGCCCCCAATGAGCAGTTCTTC. Translation gives CASSRSGGAPNEQFF.

This clone turned up a few times. The rearrangement uses TRBV30 and TRBJ1-2; unclear D gene. The CDR3 has 14 amino acids. Germline lookup yields CDR1 GTSNPN and CDR2 SVGIG (reference sequence). Trimming stripped 3 bases from V and 4 bases from J, with 15 bases between. CDR3 in amino acids: CAWRAGIAAYGYTF. The DNA for the CDR3 is TGTGCCTGGAGAGCCGGTATCGCTGCCTATGGCTACACCTTC.

The chain recombines TRBV27 with TRBJ1-1, with D perhaps matching TRBD1 (6 bases). Deletions cut 2 bases from V and 1 base from J, with 11 bases between. The CDR3 has 15 amino acids. Germline assignment: CDR1 MNHEY and CDR2 SMNVEV (reference sequence). CDR3 nucleotide sequence: TGTGCCAGCAGTTTAACGGGGGGGCAGAACACTGAAGCTTTCTTT. Amino acids: CASSLTGGQNTEAFF.

This sequence joins TRBV27 and TRBJ1-2, with 8 bases matching TRBD1. The J segment lost 4 bases and the V segment lost 3 bases, leaving 7 bases of the junction unmatched. Germline loops: CDR1 MNHEY, CDR2 SMNVEV (reference sequence). The CDR3 spans 15 residues. The CDR3 here is CASSFDAQGAYGYTF. The CDR3 nucleotides read TGTGCCAGCAGTTTCGACGCCCAGGGGGCCTATGGCTACACCTTC.

V gene TRBV9 combines with J gene TRBJ2-7, with a possible D match to TRBD2 (6 bases). Trimming left V 3 bases short and J 1 base short, with 14 bases between. The CDR3 totals 15 residues. Germline V gene lookup returns CDR1 SGDLS and CDR2 YYNGEE. For the CDR3, the DNA is TGTGCCAGCAGCGGACTGCGGGGTGGTTCCTACGAGCAGTACTTC. Encoded protein: CASSGLRGGSYEQYF.

For this clone: This CDR3 is missing its conserved last phenylalanine or tryptophan, likely due to a read error. The DNA is omitted, as the CDR3 cannot be located on it reliably, and the CDR3 follows TCRdb's listing. The chain employs TRBV7-9 and TRBJ2-4; the D call TRBD1 from the table was never checked on the DNA. The germline CDR1 and CDR2 sequences are SEHNR and FQNEAQ (reference sequence). The CDR3 sequence runs 13 residues, both termini included. The CDR3 loop is CASSLDYQVSMVV.

About this clone itself: A much larger clone differs by one base, so this may be a read error. This sequence joins TRBV6-2 or TRBV6-3 and TRBJ1-4, with 7 nucleotides matching TRBD1. Germline lookup yields CDR1 MNHEY and CDR2 SVGEGT. With V trimmed by 4 bases and J by 3 bases, 2 bases remained unmatched. This CDR3 has 14 residues. This CDR3 reads CASSSRGPNEKLFF. In DNA form, the CDR3 reads TGTGCCAGCAGTTCTAGGGGGCCTAATGAAAAACTGTTTTTT.

This clone was seen a handful of times. This rearrangement joins TRBV25-1 to TRBJ2-1; 12 bases align to TRBD2. The CDR3 runs 15 residues. Germline V CDR1 and CDR2: MGHDK, SYGVNS. With 5 bases clipped from V and 10 bases from J, the junction kept 9 bases outside the gene matches. CDR3 residues: CASSPRTSGVKEQFF. In DNA, the CDR3 is TGTGCCAGCAGTCCCCGGACTAGCGGGGTCAAGGAGCAGTTCTTC. Full variable domain (missing parts from reference TRBV25-1 and TRBJ2-1): EADIYQTPRYLVIGTGKKITLECSQTMGHDKMYWYQQDPGMELHLIHYSYGVNSTEKGDLSSESTVSRIRTEHFPLTLESARPSHTSQYLCASSPRTSGVKEQFFGPGTRLTVL.

The rearrangement joins TRBV6-6 to TRBJ2-5, with TRBD1 identical over 8 bases. After removal of 1 base from V and 3 bases from J, the junction contained 1 base not matched to a gene. Germline assignment: CDR1 MNHNY and CDR2 SVGAGI (reference sequence). CDR3 length: 14 amino acids. Here the CDR3 reads CASSYWTGKETQYF. CDR3 coding DNA: TGTGCCAGCAGTTACTGGACAGGGAAAGAGACCCAGTACTTC.

The gene calls are TRBV7-9 and TRBJ1-2; a possible D gene is TRBD1 (5 bases). With 2 bases removed from V and 0 bases from J, the gap between germline ends came to 10 bases. Germline lookup yields CDR1 SEHNR and CDR2 FQNEAQ (reference sequence). This CDR3 has 15 amino acids. The CDR3 is CASSLNQGPNYGYTF. CDR3 bases: TGTGCCAGCAGCTTAAACCAGGGTCCTAACTATGGCTACACCTTC.

On this clone: One junction end disagrees with the germline gene, perhaps due to a read error. CDR3 coding DNA: TGTGCCAGAAGTTTGGGTAAGACAGGGGCCTACGGCACTGAAGCTTTCTTT. It encodes CARSLGKTGAYGTEAFF. The gene calls are TRBV5-3 and TRBJ1-1; TRBD1 aligns across 8 bases. TRBV5-3 is an ORF, and what it does is uncertain. The CDR3 is made up of 17 amino acids.

This clone was detected only a few times. This chain joins TRBV6-6 and TRBJ2-7; D possibly corresponds to TRBD1 (7 bases). From germline, CDR1 is MNHNY and CDR2 SVGAGI (reference sequence). V dropped 2 bases and J dropped 6 bases, with 14 bases sitting between them. The length of the CDR3 is 14 residues. CDR3 coding DNA: TGTGCCAGCAGTTACCACAGGGGACTTGGCGAGCAGTACTTC. Translated, it gives CASSYHRGLGEQYF.

This chain joins TRBV19 and TRBJ2-7; D possibly corresponds to TRBD1 (6 bases). Trimming shortened V by 5 bases and J by 2 bases, and 10 bases separated the two germline ends. Per the germline V gene, CDR1 is LNHDA and CDR2 is SQIVND (reference sequence). The CDR3 length is 13 residues. The DNA of the CDR3 is TGTGCCAGTAGTTCCGGGACACCCTACGAGCAGTACTTC. Protein: CASSSGTPYEQYF.

This chain uses TRBV19 with TRBJ1-5, with 11 bases identical to TRBD1. The CDR3 contains 15 residues. Looked up from germline, CDR1 is LNHDA and CDR2 is SQIVND (reference sequence). The V and J ends lost 7 bases and 7 bases, in that order; junction bases with no gene match: 9. CDR3 sequence: CASNQDRGRMQPQHF. As DNA, the CDR3 is TGTGCCAGTAACCAGGACAGGGGGCGCATGCAGCCCCAGCATTTT. Using reference TRBV19 and TRBJ1-5 for the parts outside the CDR3, the full variable domain is DGGITQSPKYLFRKEGQNVTLSCEQNLNHDAMYWYRQDPGQGLRLIYYSQIVNDFQKGDIAEGYSVSREKKESFPLTVTSAQKNPTAFYLCASNQDRGRMQPQHFGDGTRLSIL.

J is TRBJ2-2 and V is TRBV5-1; D unclear. CDR1 and CDR2 from the germline V gene are SGHRS and YFSETQ. V lost 2 bases and J 0 bases, leaving 11 bases between the germline ends. The CDR3 sequence is 16 residues long. CDR3 in amino acids: CASSLGTLPNTGELFF. As DNA, the CDR3 is TGCGCCAGCAGCTTAGGTACACTACCGAACACCGGGGAGCTGTTTTTT.

The chain joins TRBV7-2 to TRBJ1-4; tentative D call: TRBD1 (5 bases). CDR1 is SGHTA and CDR2 is FQGNSA in the germline V gene. The CDR3 totals 15 residues. V shed 4 bases and J shed 7 bases, with 16 bases lying between them. The DNA for the CDR3 is TGTGCCAGCAGCTCACCGGGGGAGTTCCCTGAAAAACTGTTTTTT. The encoded protein is CASSSPGEFPEKLFF.

The chain combines TRBV27 with TRBJ1-4; D not certain. Germline values: CDR1 MNHEY, CDR2 SMNVEV (reference sequence). V was clipped by 0 bases and J by 8 bases, with 19 bases between them. CDR3 length: 17 amino acids. The CDR3, as DNA: TGTGCCAGCAGTTTATCAGCGGGTAGTCTGGTCTGGGAAAAACTGTTTTTT. It yields the protein CASSLSAGSLVWEKLFF.

This clone was detected only once. The chain is built from TRBV5-5 and TRBJ1-5, with 8 nucleotides matching TRBD1. Germline CDR1 and CDR2: SGHKS and YYEKEE (reference sequence). The CDR3 sequence is 13 residues long. The ends lost 10 bases at V and 7 bases at J; junction bases unmatched: 10. CDR3 amino acids: CASDRADGQPQHF. The DNA of the CDR3 is TGTGCCTCGGACAGGGCGGACGGGCAGCCCCAGCATTTT.

The V gene is TRBV2, the J gene TRBJ2-2, with 7 bases lining up with TRBD1. V lost 7 bases and J lost 1; bases outside the gene matches: 3. The germline CDR1 and CDR2 sequences are SNHLY and FYNNEI. This CDR3 comprises 14 residues. Here the CDR3 DNA reads TGTGCCAGCAAAAGACAGGGGAACACCGGGGAGCTGTTTTTT. Translated: CASKRQGNTGELFF.

The chain uses TRBV18 and TRBJ1-2, with TRBD1 matching over 10 bases. After removal of 6 bases from V and 6 bases from J, the junction contained 4 bases not matched to a gene. The CDR3 has 13 amino acids. Germline values: CDR1 KGHSH, CDR2 LQKENI. The CDR3 region is CASSNGQGDGYTF. The CDR3 DNA sequence: TGTGCCAGCTCGAACGGACAGGGGGATGGCTACACCTTC.